The present T cell receptor (beta chain) was sequenced within a study of cytomegalovirus exposure and HLA in healthy donors (TCRdb year 2017). Broadly, across the study: An earlier analysis of 550 to 700 of the donors reported roughly 270 Gb of sequence data and roughly 100 million unique TCR beta sequences from about 180 million T cells. An early release that covered some 640 HLA-typed donors contained about 300 gigabases of sequencing data and approximately 85 million unique TCR sequences. Of the roughly 400 genotyped donors, 65% to 90% fell in the genetic ancestry cluster associated with self-reported Caucasian donors. The study aimed to test whether signatures of past pathogen exposure could be identified by cataloging public T cell receptors. The T cell repertoires of 666 subjects were profiled by immunosequencing and related to cytomegalovirus serostatus. Along with the roughly 710-subject first cohort, a separate validation cohort of over a hundred different subjects was used. The study combined high-throughput TCR immunosequencing, statistical association of individual TCRs with disease status, and machine learning to predict cytomegalovirus infection status. A later analysis re-examined previously published TCR beta repertoires from 500 to 700 donors and added high-resolution HLA genotyping to investigate patterns of TCR occurrence. Rather than using new phenotypic data, the later analysis identified candidate immune exposures from TCR beta sequences and from how often those sequences occurred across donors. An earlier analysis of around 640 of the donors used high-throughput TCR beta sequencing to judge whether each TCR beta V gene segment behaved as functional or pseudogenic. Donor age, sex, ethnicity and CMV serostatus were collected together with the repertoire data. Genome-wide SNP genotypes for about 55% of the 666 donors were used in a later genetic analysis, which treated that subset as a discovery cohort. All discovery cohort repertoires had been generated using a single sequencing platform. Both class I and class II loci were covered by HLA typing, at four-digit resolution. Typing coverage differed by locus: A, B, C, DRB1 and DQB1 were typed in about 620-640 donors, DQA1 in roughly 500, DPA1 in nearly 610, and DPB1 in roughly 450. Roughly 5 DR-DQ haplotypes were handled as single units for association and clustering because linkage in the cohort was strong. On average, roughly 200,000 unique TCR beta nucleotide sequences were sequenced per donor among more than 350 genotyped donors of the cohort, with 15% to 20% of those sequences being non-productive. The research as a whole found: In a later genetic analysis, fewer N-insertions in productive TCRs were reported among donors in an Asian-associated ancestry cluster than the roughly 700-donor mean. Assigning TCR associations to individual alleles was difficult when HLA alleles, especially DR and DQ, strongly co-occurred. The sequencing pipeline was judged likely to have produced a cluster of highly shared sequence variants as a technical artifact. Only TCR beta chains were sequenced in this cohort, and the absence of alpha or paired-chain data limited detectable features. The presence/absence analyses assumed that sequencing depth was roughly uniform across donors, and that assumption may not be true. A later analysis found that most CMV-associated TCR beta chains appeared HLA-restricted, with HLA associations seemingly driven largely by CMV exposure. In an earlier analysis of approximately 590 of the donors, most TCR beta V segments were observed in productive rearrangements about 87% or about 30% of the time, broadly matching IMGT annotations. While some public TCRs were present in many individuals, most TCR sequences turned up only very rarely across donors. Some IMGT-functional V segments, including TRBV6-2 and TRBV6-3, could not be told apart with the 87-base-pair reads, so those segments were excluded. Compared with equally common non-associated chains, HLA-associated TCR beta chains in a later analysis were more clonally expanded and had lower generation probabilities. In the study, some 160 TCR beta chains were listed as associated with cytomegalovirus. Correlated functional status among segregating V segments might be attributable to linkage disequilibrium, but an unknown experimental factor could not be ruled out. V-gene and J-gene trimming of TCR beta chains was associated with a missense DCLRE1C variant in a later genetic analysis, and the association was replicated in an independent cohort. Cytomegalovirus status was reported to be diagnosed by the classifier with high specificity and sensitivity in both the original and validation cohorts. In vitro tests confirmed that a few of the cytomegalovirus-associated TCR beta chains recognize cytomegalovirus antigens. A further reported finding was that TCR beta sequences accurately predicted the HLA-A and HLA-B alleles for most subjects in the first cohort. Specific HLA alleles were associated with roughly 16,000 TCR beta sequences at a false discovery rate of 0.05 in a later analysis. CMV serostatus was the only immune exposure information available for the cohort. According to the authors, the approach could potentially be generalized to other disease states and immunological phenotypes. According to a later analysis, TCR association rates differed among HLA loci, with DRB1 alleles showing the most associated TCRs and HLA-C alleles showing the fewest. HLA typing was unavailable for some donors at each locus, so association tests used only the typed subset. According to a later analysis, parvovirus B19, influenza, CMV and Epstein-Barr virus appeared linked to several top co-occurrence clusters. About 15 rarely observed V segments, including chromosome 9 orphons, were excluded from the earlier analysis of about 500 of the donors because counts were too low.

In total, approximately 610 healthy bone marrow donors made up the cohort. All cohort members were sampled while nominally healthy, although unrecorded immune exposures were likely present. The donor was CMV seropositive and belonged to the group of a few hundred seropositive cohort members. A peripheral blood sample was collected from each donor, and TCR beta sequencing was performed on peripheral blood mononuclear cells. The Qiagen DNeasy Blood Extraction Kit was used to extract genomic DNA from the blood cell samples. Cut back by 3 bases and 2 bases, the V and J ends lie 13 bases apart. The germline V gene yields MNHEY for CDR1 and SVGAGI for CDR2. The CDR3 goes from the cysteine to the phenylalanine over 15 residues. Only CDR3 DNA is held: 45 bases, read in frame from base 1. As to this clone: The antigen this receptor binds is unknown. No qualities accompany the bases; no much larger clone lies one base away.

Receptor libraries were prepared by the immunoSEQ multiplex PCR assay. A mixture of 60 forward primers for TCR Vbeta segments and 13 reverse primers for TCR Jbeta segments was used in the multiplex PCR. The CDR3 region of rearranged TCR beta genes was amplified from genomic DNA by a multiplex PCR assay. The Illumina HiSeq System was used to sequence the amplified TCR beta libraries as 87-base-pair reads. From the authors' description of their analysis: In a later analysis, around 80 million unique TCR beta chains were counted across the 666 repertoires, and roughly 11 million of these chains were shared by at least two donors. Raw reads were error-corrected and collapsed into unique sequences with a nearest-neighbor algorithm that merged closely related sequences to remove PCR and sequencing errors. Alignment of CDR3 sequences to IMGT reference sequences was used to assign V, D and J gene segments. Each retained sequence needed at least a six-nucleotide match to both a V gene segment and a J gene segment. Rearrangements were classified as productive when the CDR3 lacked stop codons and remained in frame with V and J, and all other rearrangements were classified as non-productive. Following IMGT convention, CDR3 was defined as the stretch from the second conserved V-encoded cysteine up to the conserved J-encoded phenylalanine. Sequences without an unambiguous match to a single V gene segment were excluded from the earlier analysis of about 600 of the donors. In an earlier analysis of roughly 500 of the donors, V segments were called functional above 56.7% productive rearrangements and were called segregating when the between-donor standard deviation exceeded 5%. A statistical classification framework was built for diagnosing cytomegalovirus status from the catalog of TCR beta chain sequences. In a later analysis, TCR nucleotide sequences were compared against IMGT/GENE-DB human TR gene sequences so that V and J genes could be assigned. The TCRdist pipeline was used in a later analysis to assign CDR3 sequences and most-parsimonious VDJ recombination scenarios. In a later analysis, each TCR beta chain was defined by its CDR3 amino acid sequence together with its V-gene family, and reads without a unique V-gene family were excluded. A later analysis removed several hundred highly shared, low-generation-probability nucleotide sequences to deal with suspected cross-contamination and a sequencing artifact. In a later analysis, a clonal expansion index for each public chain was calculated from normalized within-repertoire ranks of inferred template counts. In a later analysis, generation probabilities were computed with a VDJ recombination model fitted to out-of-frame rearrangements, and the resulting probabilities were checked against IGoR. Hypergeometric tests were used in a later analysis to score TCR-TCR, TCR-HLA and TCR-CMV co-occurrence, with a repertoire-size bias correction applied to the TCR pairs. To estimate false discovery rates, a later analysis permuted the HLA or CMV assignments 20 times. A later analysis grouped co-occurring TCRs with DBSCAN, adding TCRdist sequence similarity when clustering within HLA-allele-positive subsets. Repertoires with fewer than 30,000 or more than 120,000 public chains, plus five repertoires with anomalous nucleotide sharing, were excluded from co-occurrence clustering. Held by TCRdb, this immuneACCESS table contains in-frame sequences only and omits some clones. Under half of the omission traces to an unresolved V gene where checked; the cause of the rest is unknown. D and trimming were read from the DNA, whereas the V and J calls and clone size are those reported in that table. The sample records about 190,000 clones, roughly 80% of which are singletons. In total, the top ten clones hold 2.1% of the sample.

The source is a woman in her twenties or thirties in good health and CMV-seropositive. The chain uses TRBV6-5 and TRBJ1-2; the D region possibly corresponds to TRBD1 (5 bases align). Input material: PBMCs. The DNA sequence is given as TGTGCCAGCAGTTATGGGGGGGACGGCAACTATGGCTACACCTTC. This encodes CASSYGGDGNYGYTF.